The sample holds a few counts of the clone carrying this T cell receptor (beta chain). An end of the junction differs from the germline gene, which may be a read error. TCRdb's copy holds only in-frame clones and misses some; the assay was immunoSEQ multiplex PCR. This table holds under 55,000 clones, around four fifths found once. This CDR3 region has 14 residues. Germline lookup yields CDR1 MNHEY and CDR2 SVGAGI. Each patient with chemo-refractory metastatic non-small-cell lung cancer was treated with focal radiation plus CTLA-4 blockade using ipilimumab. This sample stems from a study of radiotherapy plus CTLA-4 blockade in lung cancer.

The sequence was obtained from a human donor with non-small cell lung cancer who had stable disease on radiotherapy plus ipilimumab. The chain employs TRBV6-5 and TRBJ2-2, with a tentative D call TRBD2 (5 bases). Sequencing was performed on peripheral blood, taken from a patient treated with radiotherapy plus ipilimumab. The CDR3 DNA reads as TGTGCCACCAGTCTAATGGCGGGTAACGGGGAGCTGTTTTTT. Its protein is CATSLMAGNGELFF.